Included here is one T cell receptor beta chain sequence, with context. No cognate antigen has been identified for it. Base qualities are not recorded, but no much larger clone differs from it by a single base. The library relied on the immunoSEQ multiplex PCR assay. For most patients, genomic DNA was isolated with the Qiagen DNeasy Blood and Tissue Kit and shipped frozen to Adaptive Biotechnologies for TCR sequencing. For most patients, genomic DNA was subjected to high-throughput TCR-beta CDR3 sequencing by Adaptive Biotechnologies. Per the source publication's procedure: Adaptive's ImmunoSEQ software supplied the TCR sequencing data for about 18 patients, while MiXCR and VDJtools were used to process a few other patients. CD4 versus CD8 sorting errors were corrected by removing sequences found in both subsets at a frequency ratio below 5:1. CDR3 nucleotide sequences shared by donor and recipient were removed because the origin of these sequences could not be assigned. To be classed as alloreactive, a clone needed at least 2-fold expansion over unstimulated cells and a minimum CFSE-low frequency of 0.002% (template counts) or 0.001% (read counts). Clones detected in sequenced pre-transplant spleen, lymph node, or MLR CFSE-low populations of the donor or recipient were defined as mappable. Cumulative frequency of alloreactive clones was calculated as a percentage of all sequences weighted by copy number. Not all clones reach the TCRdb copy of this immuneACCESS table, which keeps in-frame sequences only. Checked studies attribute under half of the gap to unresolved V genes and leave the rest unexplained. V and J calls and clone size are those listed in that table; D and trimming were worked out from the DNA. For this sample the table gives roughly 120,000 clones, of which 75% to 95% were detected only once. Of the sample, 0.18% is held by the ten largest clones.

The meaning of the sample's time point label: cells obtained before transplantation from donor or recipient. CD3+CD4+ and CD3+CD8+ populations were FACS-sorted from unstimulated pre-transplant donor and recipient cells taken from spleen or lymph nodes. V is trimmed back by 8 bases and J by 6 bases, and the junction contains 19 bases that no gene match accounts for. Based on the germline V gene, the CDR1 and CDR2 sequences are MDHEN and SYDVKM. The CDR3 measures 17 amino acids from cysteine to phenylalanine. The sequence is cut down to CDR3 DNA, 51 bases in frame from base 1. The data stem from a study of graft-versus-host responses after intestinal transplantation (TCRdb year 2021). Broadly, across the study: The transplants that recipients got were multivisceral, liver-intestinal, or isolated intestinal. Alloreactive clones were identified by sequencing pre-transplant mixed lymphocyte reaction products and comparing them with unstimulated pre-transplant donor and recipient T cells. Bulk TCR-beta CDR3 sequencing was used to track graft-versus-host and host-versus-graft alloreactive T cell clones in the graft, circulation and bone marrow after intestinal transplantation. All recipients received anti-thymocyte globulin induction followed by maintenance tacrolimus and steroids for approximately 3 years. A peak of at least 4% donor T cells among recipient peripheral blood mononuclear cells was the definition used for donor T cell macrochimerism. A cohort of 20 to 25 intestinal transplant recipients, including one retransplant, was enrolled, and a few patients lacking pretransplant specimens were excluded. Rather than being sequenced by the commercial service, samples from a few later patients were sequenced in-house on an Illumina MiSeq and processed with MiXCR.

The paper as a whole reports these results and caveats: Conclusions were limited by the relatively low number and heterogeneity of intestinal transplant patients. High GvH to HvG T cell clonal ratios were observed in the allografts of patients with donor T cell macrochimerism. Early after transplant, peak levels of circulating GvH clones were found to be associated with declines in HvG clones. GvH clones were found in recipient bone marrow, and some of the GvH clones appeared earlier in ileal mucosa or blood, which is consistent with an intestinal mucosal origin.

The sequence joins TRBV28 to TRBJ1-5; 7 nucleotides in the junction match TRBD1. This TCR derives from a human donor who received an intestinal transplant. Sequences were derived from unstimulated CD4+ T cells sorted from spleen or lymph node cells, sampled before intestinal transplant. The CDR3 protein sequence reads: CASVETTGSFYGQPQHF. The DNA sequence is TGTGCCAGCGTTGAAACGACAGGGTCGTTTTACGGTCAGCCCCAGCATTTT.